Shown below are 14 T cell receptor beta chains from a single sample sequenced in a study of shared clonotypes between healthy human individuals. Terminally differentiated effector memory CD45RA+ cells were excluded by CCR7 positive selection of CD45RO-negative cells. Assay used: immunoSEQ multiplex PCR; TCRdb lists only in-frame clones, some missing. The profile shows 550,000 to 750,000 clones, roughly 94% of them singletons. Sequenced: naive CD8+ T cells sorted from blood. These receptors came from a man aged 25 to 40 in good health.

The rearrangement uses TRBV28 and TRBJ1-2; D is undetermined. The germline gives CDR1 MDHEN, CDR2 SYDVKM. The CDR3 runs to 11 residues. V lost 8 bases, J lost 3 bases, and 7 bases lay in between. The CDR3 coding sequence is TGTGCCAGCGGGGAGGACTATGGCTACACCTTC. Its translation is CASGEDYGYTF.

The chain combines TRBV11-2 with TRBJ2-5; D is perhaps TRBD2 (6 bases). The tail of the sequence fits TRBJ2-7 better, so the J call may be wrong. CDR1 and CDR2 from the germline V gene are SGHAT and FQNNGV. This CDR3 has 15 residues. The CDR3 DNA follows: TGTGCCAGCAGCTTAGATTTCGGACTATCCTACGAGCAGTACTTC. Its protein product is CASSLDFGLSYEQYF.

This clone was counted once. The rearrangement uses TRBV28 and TRBJ1-5; D not resolved. Germline CDR1 reads MDHEN; CDR2 reads SYDVKM. Trimming cost V 8 bases and J 0 bases, with 11 bases left between them. The CDR3 spans 14 residues. Here the CDR3 reads CASAPTRSNQPQHF. For the CDR3, the DNA is TGTGCCAGCGCCCCCACGCGTAGCAATCAGCCCCAGCATTTT.

A remark on this clone: One end of the junction varies from germline; a read error may be responsible. The gene calls are TRBV11-2 and TRBJ2-3, with unresolved D. The CDR3 totals 12 residues. CDR1 SGHAT and CDR2 FQNNGV come from the germline V gene. The CDR3 here is CASSLYTDTRYF. The CDR3 coding sequence is TGTGCCAGCAGCTTGTACACAGATACGCGGTATTTT.

V gene TRBV10-2 combines with J gene TRBJ1-5, with TRBD1 as a possible D gene (5 bases). Germline V gene data show CDR1 as WSHSY and CDR2 as SAAADI. With 3 bases removed from V and 3 bases from J, the gap between germline ends came to 9 bases. This CDR3 has 14 residues. The CDR3 is CASSDGGNNQPQHF. The DNA of the CDR3 is TGCGCCAGCAGTGATGGGGGAAACAATCAGCCCCAGCATTTT.

The chain employs TRBV6-5 and TRBJ1-2; D is unclear. CDR3 length equals 15 residues. The V end lost 0 bases, the J end lost 0 bases, and 8 bases lay between the germline ends. The germline gives CDR1 MNHEY, CDR2 SVGAGI. CDR3 in DNA: TGTGCCAGCAGTTACTCCCACAGCGCTAACTATGGCTACACCTTC. Translating it yields CASSYSHSANYGYTF.

The V and J genes are TRBV4-3 and TRBJ2-1; TRBD2 agrees at 7 bases. This CDR3 contains 15 residues. Germline lookup yields CDR1 LGHNA and CDR2 YSLEER. V was pared by 3 bases and J by 4 bases, with 6 bases of the junction left unmatched. CDR3: CASSQLPSGYNEQFF. In DNA, the CDR3 is TGCGCCAGCAGCCAGTTACCTAGCGGATACAATGAGCAGTTCTTC.

This rearrangement joins TRBV7-9 to TRBJ2-1; 8 bases map to TRBD2. Germline CDR1 SEHNR, CDR2 FQNEAQ (reference sequence). This CDR3 region has 15 residues. V shed 4 bases and J 2 bases; nucleotides not matched to a gene: 4. CDR3 in DNA: TGTGCCAGCAGCTCAGAGCGGGAGCCCTACAATGAGCAGTTCTTC. This codes for CASSSEREPYNEQFF.

The table lists this clone with a few counts. The chain carries TRBV6-5 and TRBJ1-5; D unclear. Trimming removed 6 bases at V and 6 bases at J, with 9 bases between. Germline lookup yields CDR1 MNHEY and CDR2 SVGAGI. The length of the CDR3 is 12 residues. This chain's CDR3 is CASSLTGQPQHF. CDR3 in DNA: TGTGCCAGCAGCCTGACCGGTCAGCCCCAGCATTTT.

The table lists this clone with a count of one. This chain links TRBV10-3 with TRBJ2-1; D might be TRBD2 (5 bases). The V end was cut by 6 bases, the J end by 1 base, with 19 bases between. Looked up from germline, CDR1 is ENHRY and CDR2 is SYGVKD. There are 17 residues in the CDR3. In DNA form, the CDR3 reads TGTGCCATCAGCCATCCGGGATCACAGTCTTCCTACAATGAGCAGTTCTTC. Translating it yields CAISHPGSQSSYNEQFF.

V is TRBV28 and J is TRBJ2-6, with 8 positions matching TRBD1. The CDR3 has 17 amino acids. The J segment lost 5 bases and the V segment lost 5 bases, leaving 11 bases of the junction unmatched. The germline V gene has CDR1 MDHEN and CDR2 SYDVKM. CDR3 protein: CASSPGTGVLWANVLTF. The DNA for the CDR3 is TGTGCCAGCAGTCCCGGGACAGGTGTTCTCTGGGCCAACGTCCTGACTTTC.

This rearrangement joins TRBV19 to TRBJ1-5; D is unresolved. The CDR3 contains 13 residues. The V gene's germline CDR1 is LNHDA and CDR2 SQIVND (reference sequence). V was cut by 7 bases and J by 7 bases, with 14 bases left in between. CDR3 sequence reads: CASNSGVLQPQHF. The CDR3 DNA sequence: TGTGCCAGTAATTCGGGAGTCCTGCAGCCCCAGCATTTT.

This chain uses TRBV4-1 with TRBJ2-7; TRBD2 matches 9 bases. The CDR3 contains 16 residues. The germline CDR1 and CDR2 sequences are MGHRA and YSYEKL. The V segment lost 0 bases and the J segment 3 bases; nucleotides outside the gene matches: 6. CDR3 amino acids: CASSQDSGSTVYEQYF. The CDR3, as DNA: TGCGCCAGCAGCCAAGATAGCGGGAGCACCGTCTACGAGCAGTACTTC.

The CDR3 protein is CASSFPGDPWETQYF. DNA of the CDR3: TGTGCCAGCAGTTTCCCGGGAGATCCGTGGGAGACCCAGTACTTC. J is TRBJ2-5 and V is TRBV28, with D perhaps TRBD2 (6 bases). CDR3 length equals 15 residues. Germline CDR1 and CDR2: MDHEN and SYDVKM. The germline V and J ends were trimmed by 3 bases and 5 bases, with 16 bases remaining between them.